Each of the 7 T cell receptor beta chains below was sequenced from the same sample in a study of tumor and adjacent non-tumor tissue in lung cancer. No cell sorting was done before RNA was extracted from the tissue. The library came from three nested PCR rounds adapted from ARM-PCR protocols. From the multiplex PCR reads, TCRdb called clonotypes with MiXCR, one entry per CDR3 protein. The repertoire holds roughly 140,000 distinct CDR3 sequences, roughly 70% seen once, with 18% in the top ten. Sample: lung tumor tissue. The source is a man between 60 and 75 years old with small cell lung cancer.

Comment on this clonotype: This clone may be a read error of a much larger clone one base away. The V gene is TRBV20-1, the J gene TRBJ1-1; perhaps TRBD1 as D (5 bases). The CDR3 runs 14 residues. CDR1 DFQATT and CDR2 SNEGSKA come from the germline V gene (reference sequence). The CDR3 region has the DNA TGCAGTGCTTCCCTCGGCCCAGGACACACTGAAGTTTTCTTT. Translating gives CSASLGPGHTEVFF.

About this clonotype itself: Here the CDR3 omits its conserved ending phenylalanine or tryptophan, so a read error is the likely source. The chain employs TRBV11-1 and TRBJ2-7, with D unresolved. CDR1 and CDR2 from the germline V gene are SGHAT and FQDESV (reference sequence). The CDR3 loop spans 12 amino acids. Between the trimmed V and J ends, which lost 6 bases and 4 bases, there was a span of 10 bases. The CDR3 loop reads CASSFKTYEQYL. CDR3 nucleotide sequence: TGTGCCAGCAGTTTCAAGACTTACGAGCAGTACCTC.

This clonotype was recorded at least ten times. The CDR3 sequence is CATSDSTRGGTDTQYF. CDR3 nucleotides: TGTGCCACCAGTGATTCAACCCGCGGAGGGACAGATACGCAGTATTTT. The gene calls are TRBV24-1 and TRBJ2-3; tentative D call: TRBD2 (6 bases). Deletions cut 2 bases from V and 3 bases from J, with 14 bases between. The CDR3 spans 16 residues. Germline CDR1 reads KGHDR; CDR2 reads SFDVKD.

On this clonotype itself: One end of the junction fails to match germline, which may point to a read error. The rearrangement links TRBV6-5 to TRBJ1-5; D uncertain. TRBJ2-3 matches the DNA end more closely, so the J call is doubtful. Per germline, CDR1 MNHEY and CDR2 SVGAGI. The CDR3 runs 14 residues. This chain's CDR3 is CDSSSTQIDQPQYF. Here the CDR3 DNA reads TGTGACAGCAGTTCTACGCAGATCGATCAGCCCCAGTATTTT.

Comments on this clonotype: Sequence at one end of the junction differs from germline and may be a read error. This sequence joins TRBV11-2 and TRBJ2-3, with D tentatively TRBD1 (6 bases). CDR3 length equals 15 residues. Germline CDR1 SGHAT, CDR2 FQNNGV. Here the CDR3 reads CVSSLQGPGIDTQYF. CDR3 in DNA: TGTGTCAGCAGCTTACAGGGCCCGGGAATCGATACGCAATATTTT.

The CDR3, as DNA: TGTGCCAGCAGTGTCGCAAGTAGGAATGAGCAGTTCTTC. It codes for CASSVASRNEQFF. This chain connects TRBV6-5 to TRBJ2-1; no clear D. Germline V gives CDR1 MNHEY, CDR2 SVGAGI. The CDR3 is 13 residues long. Trimming stripped 5 bases from V and 7 bases from J, with 12 bases between.

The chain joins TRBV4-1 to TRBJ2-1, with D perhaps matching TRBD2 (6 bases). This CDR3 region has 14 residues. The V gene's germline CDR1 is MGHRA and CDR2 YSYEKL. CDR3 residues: CFSSLLATSNEQFF. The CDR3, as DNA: TGCTTCAGCAGCCTCTTGGCGACTAGTAATGAGCAGTTCTTC.